A selection of T cell receptor beta chains follows, all from one sample in a study of T cell changes during pregnancy in multiple sclerosis. Libraries were prepared by immunoSEQ multiplex PCR; TCRdb keeps only in-frame clonotypes and omits some of them. In the table there are about 120,000 clones, 80% to 95% of which are singletons. The material was peripheral blood, obtained before pregnancy. The origin of the receptors is a female donor with multiple sclerosis, enrolled in a pregnancy study. The conserved cysteine and the conserved F or W are not part of the CDR3 here. Rows may omit the clone size; those that give it use once, few, many or a size class.

TRBJ2-1 TRBV7-2 - ASSLPTSGAYNEQF
TRBJ2-7 TRBV15 - ATSRGRGQVGLEQY
TRBJ2-5 TRBV5-1 - ASSLATSQETQY
TRBJ2-5 TRBV4-1 - ASSQTLNPLAGKETQY
TRBJ1-2 TRBV7-2 - ASSLLFQGTNYGYT
TRBJ1-2 TRBV1 - TSSVRDRGADYGYT
TRBJ2-5 TRBV5-6 - ASSPGHQETQY
TRBJ2-1 TRBV6-1 - ASSTERTGTEQF
TRBJ1-1 TRBV7-3 - ASSRNRDSTEAF
TRBJ1-1 TRBV27 - ASSFPGGTEAF
TRBJ2-7 TRBV19 - ASSLQGLAVIYEQY
TRBJ1-6 TRBV10-3 - AISDPTGGYNSPLH
TRBJ1-5 TRBV11-3 - ASSLGWRGWHSNQPQH
TRBJ2-1 TRBV6-5 - ASTTSRDREQF
TRBJ1-1 TRBV5-4 few ASGDRGRGKGTEAF
TRBJ2-1 TRBV29-1 - SLSLAGASDEQF
TRBJ2-3 TRBV4-1 - ASSQEAGAADTQY